Listed below are T cell receptor beta chains from one sample, sequenced in a study of T cell responses to AZD1222 COVID-19 vaccine. The repertoire was sequenced with immunoSEQ multiplex PCR; TCRdb's copy has only in-frame clones and lacks some. The data contain tens of thousands of clones, 75% to 90% of them seen just once; the ten biggest clones take up over 12%. Sequencing was performed on peripheral blood, taken on day 0 of AZD1222 vaccination. The origin of the receptors is an adult in good health. The CDR3 runs from the conserved cysteine through the conserved F or W.

TRBV28	TRBJ2-1	CASSFFGGGLYEQFF
TRBV28	TRBJ2-3	CASSSPRDTQYF
TRBV14	TRBJ1-6	CASSQAQGNNSPLHF
TRBV5-3	TRBJ1-4	CATPRLKRGDEKLFF
TRBV2	TRBJ2-5	CASTGVHGETQYF
TRBV5-8	TRBJ2-7	CASSLEGAGYEQYF
TRBV6-2/TRBV6-3	TRBJ2-2	CASSQAKLGSGELFF
TRBV7-9	TRBJ1-1	CASSLGTGGGTEAFF
TRBV19	TRBJ1-5	CASSMVWGQGQPQHF
TRBV14	TRBJ2-1	CASARPGTPYNEQFF
TRBV10-2	TRBJ1-1	CASTASIGHPGQGAETEAFF
TRBV4-1	TRBJ2-3	CASSQDHSTDTQYF
TRBV20-1	TRBJ2-3	CSAQPQDTQYF
TRBV5-4	TRBJ2-1	CASSWGQLDEQFF
TRBV9	TRBJ2-1	CASSVEGGPYNEQFF
TRBV28	TRBJ1-6	CASSWASIGPLHF
TRBV2	TRBJ1-2	CASSEAPGPYGYTF
TRBV19	TRBJ2-1	CASSFALFLGTSGKGEQFF
TRBV14	TRBJ2-1	CASSQVNLAGQFF
TRBV19	TRBJ2-5	CASSKSGAQETQYF
TRBV6-1	TRBJ2-5	CASSDQERETQYF
TRBV5-6	TRBJ2-1	CASSPGLAGGLSYNEQFF
TRBV27	TRBJ1-2	CASKWTGGGYGYTF
TRBV10-3	TRBJ1-6	CAISVFAGTGNDSPLHF
TRBV28	TRBJ2-3	CASSPDRETDTQYF
TRBV28	TRBJ1-5	CASSLRQGVSAQHF
TRBV6-6	TRBJ1-2	CASSQPKFPDSTFNYGYTF
TRBV19	TRBJ1-2	CASSPGQLNYGYTF
TRBV7-9	TRBJ1-5	CASSSSGREDQPQHF
TRBV5-1	TRBJ2-1	CASSPTSGAPYNEQFF
TRBV18	TRBJ1-1	CASSRTRGADYTEAFF
TRBV19	TRBJ1-6	CASQYVDREASPLHF
TRBV5-1	TRBJ1-6	CASNPGTGGSEGNSPLHF
TRBV6-5	TRBJ2-7	CASSSLSGAYEQYF
TRBV1	TRBJ2-7	CTSPDTSYEQYF
TRBV7-3	TRBJ1-1	CASSSQGPGTEAFF
TRBV3-1/TRBV3-2	TRBJ1-1	CASSQATQNTEAFF
TRBV15	TRBJ2-5	CATSRDLVNQETQYF
TRBV6-5	TRBJ1-2	CASKGAGGYTF
TRBV11-2	TRBJ1-1	CASSLPTDTEAFF
TRBV2	TRBJ2-7	CASRIPRGGVPYEQYF
TRBV19	TRBJ1-1	CASNPGRGPNTEAFF
TRBV24-1	TRBJ2-6	CATSGASVGQGLSGANVLTF
TRBV6-1	TRBJ2-5	CASSEAALRTQYF
TRBV27	TRBJ1-6	CASSLAQGLYSPLHF
TRBV28	TRBJ2-7	CASTGTGYEQYF
TRBV4-2	TRBJ1-3	CASSAGNTIYF
TRBV7-9	TRBJ2-3	CASSVDTQYF
TRBV2	TRBJ2-6	CASQRTEGANVLTF
TRBV27	TRBJ2-7	CASSYKQGAWEQYF
TRBV6-5	TRBJ1-1	CASSRTQGNTEAFF
TRBV11-2	TRBJ2-3	CASSRDRGTDTQYF
TRBV2	TRBJ1-5	CASSLGQGVRPQHF
TRBV6-5	TRBJ2-3	CASSPRTDTQYF